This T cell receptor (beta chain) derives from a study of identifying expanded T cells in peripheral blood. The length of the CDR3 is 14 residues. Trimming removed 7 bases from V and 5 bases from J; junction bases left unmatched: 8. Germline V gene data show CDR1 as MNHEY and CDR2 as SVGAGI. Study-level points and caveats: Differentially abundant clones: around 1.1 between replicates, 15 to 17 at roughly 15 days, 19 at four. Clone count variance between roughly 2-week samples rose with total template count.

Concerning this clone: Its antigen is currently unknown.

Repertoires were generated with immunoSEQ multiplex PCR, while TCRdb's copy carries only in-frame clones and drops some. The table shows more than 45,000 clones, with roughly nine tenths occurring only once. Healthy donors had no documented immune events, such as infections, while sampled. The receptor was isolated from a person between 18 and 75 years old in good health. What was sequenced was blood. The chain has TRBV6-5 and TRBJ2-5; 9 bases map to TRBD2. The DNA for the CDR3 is TGTGCCAGCACCCGCGGGAGGGGTGGTGAGACCCAGTACTTC. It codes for CASTRGRGGETQYF.